What follows describes a single TCR beta chain. These data come from a study of T-cell memory formation after mild COVID-19. Study-wide context: Largely, the TCR clusters proved donor specific.

TCRdb redid the calling of the 5' RACE reads with MiXCR, one entry per CDR3 protein. The sample shows 250,000 to 300,000 distinct CDR3 sequences, 15% to 20% of them seen only once. V was shortened by 0 bases and J by 4 bases, with 7 bases between the two germline ends. The CDR3 spans 13 residues. CDR1 is SGHRS and CDR2 is YFSETQ in the germline V gene. The genes are TRBV5-1 and TRBJ1-2, with D maybe TRBD1 (6 bases). The specimen sequenced was PBMCs or a T cell subset sorted from them (not recorded which). The sequence was collected from a man between 18 and 35 years old who had mild COVID-19 (a few samples of this study predate the infection). Cell type and time point are not known. Here the CDR3 DNA reads TGCGCCAGCAGCTTGGTACAGGGCTATGGCTACACCTTC. Its translation is CASSLVQGYGYTF.